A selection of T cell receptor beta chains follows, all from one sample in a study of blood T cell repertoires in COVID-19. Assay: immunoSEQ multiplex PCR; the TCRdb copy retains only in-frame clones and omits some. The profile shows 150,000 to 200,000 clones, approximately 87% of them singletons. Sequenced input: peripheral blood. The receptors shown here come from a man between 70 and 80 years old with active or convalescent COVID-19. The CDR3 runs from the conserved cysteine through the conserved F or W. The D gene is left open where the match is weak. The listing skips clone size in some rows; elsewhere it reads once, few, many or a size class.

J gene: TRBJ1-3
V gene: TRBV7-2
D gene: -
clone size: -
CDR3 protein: CASSLADSLAGNTIYF
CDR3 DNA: TGTGCCAGCAGCTTAGCGGACAGTCTGGCTGGAAACACCATATATTTT

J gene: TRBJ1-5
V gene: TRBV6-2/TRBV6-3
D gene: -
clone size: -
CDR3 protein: CASSRALGGRSNQPQHF
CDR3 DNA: TGTGCCAGCAGTCGCGCCCTGGGGGGACGAAGCAATCAGCCCCAGCATTTT

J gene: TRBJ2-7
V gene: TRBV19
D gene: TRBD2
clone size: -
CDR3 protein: CASSMQSGSTYEQYF
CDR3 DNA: TGTGCCAGTAGTATGCAGAGCGGGAGTACATACGAGCAGTACTTC

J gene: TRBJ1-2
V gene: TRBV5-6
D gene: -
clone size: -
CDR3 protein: CASIPWGGYGYTF
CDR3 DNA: TGTGCCAGCATCCCCTGGGGGGGCTATGGCTACACCTTC

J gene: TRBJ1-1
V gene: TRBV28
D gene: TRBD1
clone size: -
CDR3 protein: CASSQPGTGNTEAFF
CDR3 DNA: TGTGCCAGCAGCCAACCCGGGACAGGGAACACTGAAGCTTTCTTT

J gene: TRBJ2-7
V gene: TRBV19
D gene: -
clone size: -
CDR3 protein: CASRSTRGLTYEQYF
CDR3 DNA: TGTGCCAGTAGATCTACTCGCGGGCTTACCTACGAGCAGTACTTC

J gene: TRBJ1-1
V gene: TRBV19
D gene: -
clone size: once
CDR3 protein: CASIGLRGTEAFF
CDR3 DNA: TGTGCCAGTATTGGACTAAGAGGCACTGAAGCTTTCTTT

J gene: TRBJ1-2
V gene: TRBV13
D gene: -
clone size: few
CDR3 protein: CASSLGQYGYTF
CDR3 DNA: TGTGCCAGCAGCTTAGGTCAGTATGGCTACACCTTC

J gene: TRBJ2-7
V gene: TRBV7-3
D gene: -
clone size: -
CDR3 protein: CASSFARNSYEQYF
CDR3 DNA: TGTGCCAGCAGCTTCGCCAGAAACTCCTACGAGCAGTACTTC

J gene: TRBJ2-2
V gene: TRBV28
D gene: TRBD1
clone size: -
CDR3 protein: CASRPGTGGSGELFF
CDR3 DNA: TGTGCCAGCAGACCCGGGACAGGGGGATCCGGGGAGCTGTTTTTT

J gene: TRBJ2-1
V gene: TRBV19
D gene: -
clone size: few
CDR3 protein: CASIPTGSSYNEQFF
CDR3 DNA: TGTGCCAGTATTCCCACGGGGAGCTCCTACAATGAGCAGTTCTTC

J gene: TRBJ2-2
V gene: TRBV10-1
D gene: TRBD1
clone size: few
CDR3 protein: CASRRQGANTGELFF
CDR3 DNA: TGCGCCAGCAGGCGACAGGGCGCGAACACCGGGGAGCTGTTTTTT

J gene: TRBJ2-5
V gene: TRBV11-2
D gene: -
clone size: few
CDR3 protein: CASSLESNGETQYF
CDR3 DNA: TGTGCCAGCAGCTTAGAGTCCAACGGAGAGACCCAGTACTTC

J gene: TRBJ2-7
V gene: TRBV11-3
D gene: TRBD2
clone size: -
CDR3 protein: CASSPAGGFHEQYF
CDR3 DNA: TGTGCCAGCAGCCCAGCGGGGGGGTTCCACGAGCAGTACTTC

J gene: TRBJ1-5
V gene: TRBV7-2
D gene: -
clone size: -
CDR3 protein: CASSLGGVLEGQPQHF
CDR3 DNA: TGTGCCAGCAGCTTAGGGGGGGTGCTCGAGGGGCAGCCCCAGCATTTT

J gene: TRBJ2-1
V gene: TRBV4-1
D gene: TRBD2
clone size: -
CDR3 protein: CASSQTSTLAGRVGVYNEQFF
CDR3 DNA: TGCGCCAGCAGCCAAACTTCGACACTAGCGGGAAGGGTCGGGGTCTACAATGAGCAGTTCTTC